The 9 T cell receptor beta chains listed next were all sequenced from one sample in a study of T cell responses to AZD1222 COVID-19 vaccine. Profiled with immunoSEQ multiplex PCR; TCRdb holds only in-frame clones, not every one. Of approximately 90,000 clones listed, roughly nine tenths are singletons. Sequenced here: peripheral blood, sampled on day 0 of AZD1222 vaccination. The receptors were gathered from an adult in good health.

This sequence joins TRBV5-1 and TRBJ1-1; perhaps TRBD1 as D (6 bases). Germline CDR1 and CDR2: SGHRS and YFSETQ. Trimming pared 0 bases from V and 11 bases from J, leaving 20 bases between. CDR3 length equals 15 residues. The CDR3 DNA sequence: TGCGCCAGCAGCTTGGCTCTTTCAGCGGGGGCCGGGGCTTTCTTT. Translating it yields CASSLALSAGAGAFF.

The rearrangement links TRBV12-3 or TRBV12-4 to TRBJ1-6; 8 bases align to TRBD1. With V trimmed by 5 bases and J by 14 bases, 5 bases remained unmatched. The CDR3 length is 12 residues. The CDR3 loop is CASSGQGGALHF. CDR3 nucleotide sequence: TGTGCCAGCAGTGGACAGGGAGGGGCCCTCCACTTT.

V usage is TRBV6-6 and J usage is TRBJ1-5, with a tentative D call TRBD1 (6 bases). The CDR3 length is 14 residues. V was clipped by 4 bases and J by 6 bases, with 13 bases between them. Germline V gene data show CDR1 as MNHNY and CDR2 as SVGAGI (reference sequence). CDR3 DNA sequence: TGTGCCAGCAGTTTGATAACAGGGAGTCAGCCCCAGCATTTT. Amino acid sequence: CASSLITGSQPQHF.

The count of this clone is one. The gene calls are TRBV9 and TRBJ2-5, with 11 bases identical to TRBD2. The CDR3 has 16 residues. The ends lost 0 bases at V and 5 bases at J; junction bases unmatched: 6. Germline CDR1 reads SGDLS; CDR2 reads YYNGEE. CDR3 loop: CASSVGPSGGTETQYF. DNA for the CDR3: TGTGCCAGCAGCGTAGGGCCTAGCGGGGGGACGGAGACCCAGTACTTC.

J is TRBJ2-1 and V is TRBV21-1; the listed D gene, TRBD2, was not tested against the DNA. TRBV21-1 is deemed a pseudogene. The CDR3 runs to 13 residues. The CDR3 is CASANMDYYEQFF. DNA for the CDR3: TGTGCCAGCGCCAACATGGACTATTATGAGCAGTTCTTC.

This chain connects TRBV10-3 to TRBJ1-3; D gene ambiguous. The CDR3 extends over 13 amino acids. Trimming cost V 7 bases and J 0 bases, with 7 bases left between them. Germline-derived CDR1 and CDR2 are ENHRY and SYGVKD. CDR3 residues: CAIKRNSGNTIYF. The CDR3 nucleotides are TGTGCCATCAAGCGGAACTCTGGAAACACCATATATTTT.

The gene calls are TRBV5-1 and TRBJ1-5; no definite D call. The ends were cut back, 2 bases at V and 7 bases at J, with 13 bases in the middle. Per the germline V gene, CDR1 is SGHRS and CDR2 is YFSETQ. The CDR3 covers 14 residues. The DNA for the CDR3 is TGCGCCAGCAGCTTTGGGTCGGGAGTGCAGCCCCAGCATTTT. Amino acid sequence: CASSFGSGVQPQHF.

V and J are TRBV7-2 and TRBJ1-1, with no clear D. Germline CDR1 reads SGHTA; CDR2 reads FQGNSA. Trimming took off 0 bases at V and 1 base at J, with 6 bases between the two ends. This CDR3 has 14 amino acids. The DNA for the CDR3 is TGTGCCAGCAGCTTAGCTCTGGGGAACACTGAAGCTTTCTTT. Translated: CASSLALGNTEAFF.

The chain links TRBV5-4 to TRBJ2-1, with TRBD2 as a possible D gene (6 bases). Germline loops: CDR1 SGHNT, CDR2 YYREEE (reference sequence). Deletions cut 3 bases from V and 0 bases from J, with 16 bases between. CDR3 length equals 17 residues. For the CDR3, the DNA is TGTGCCAGCAGCTCGTCCTGGAGGGATAGCTCCTACAATGAGCAGTTCTTC. This encodes CASSSSWRDSSYNEQFF.